This entry lists 23 T cell receptor beta chains sequenced from one sample in a study of kidney transplant recipient with SARS-CoV-2 infection. MiXCR was run by TCRdb on the reads, yielding one entry per CDR3 protein. The table records fewer than 250,000 distinct CDR3 sequences, 25% to 35% of them present only once. The source was a blood sample, collected at baseline and between days 110 and 120 from a kidney transplant recipient. The receptor set was obtained from a male patient between 25 and 39 years old who had COVID-19 and was a kidney transplant recipient. Some of these T cells may belong to the graft donor.

This clonotype came up many times. The rearrangement uses TRBV30 and TRBJ1-6; the D is unclear. The CDR3 runs 13 residues. Germline loops: CDR1 GTSNPN, CDR2 SVGIG (reference sequence). V dropped 2 bases and J dropped 8 bases, with 10 bases sitting between them. The CDR3 here is CAWSRADDSPLHF. The CDR3 bases are TGTGCCTGGAGTAGAGCGGATGATTCACCCCTCCACTTT.

On this clonotype: Mismatch with germline at one junction end may stem from a read error. V usage is TRBV11-2 and J usage is TRBJ2-1; tentatively, D is TRBD1 or TRBD2 (5 bases each). The CDR3 totals 18 residues. Germline V gene sequence: CDR1 SGHAT, CDR2 FQNNGV. CDR3 protein: CASSFPRDRVNSYNKQFF. As DNA, the CDR3 is TGTGCCAGCAGCTTCCCGAGGGACCGCGTGAACTCCTACAATAAGCAGTTCTTC.

There are many counts of this clonotype. The CDR3 spells CATWDRGTGELFF. CDR3 coding DNA: TGTGCCACTTGGGACAGGGGAACCGGGGAGCTGTTTTTT. This chain links TRBV19 with TRBJ2-2, with 10 bases aligning to TRBD1. Germline V CDR1 and CDR2: LNHDA, SQIVND (reference sequence). The CDR3 spans 13 residues. Trimming removed 10 bases from V and 5 bases from J; junction bases left unmatched: 4.

This clonotype was seen many times. The chain combines TRBV7-9 with TRBJ1-2; the D is unclear. The CDR3 has 17 amino acids. Germline CDR1 reads SEHNR; CDR2 reads FQNEAQ (reference sequence). V was shortened by 5 bases and J by 4 bases, with 23 bases between the two germline ends. The CDR3 spells CASSLPIYHGKTYGYTF. CDR3 nucleotides: TGTGCCAGCAGCCTTCCAATATACCATGGAAAGACCTATGGCTACACCTTC. The full variable domain, its missing parts supplied by reference TRBV7-9 and TRBJ1-2, is DTGVSQNPRHKITKRGQNVTFRCDPISEHNRLYWYRQTLGQGPEFLTYFQNEAQLEKSRLLSDRFSAERPKGSFSTLEIQRTEQGDSAMYLCASSLPIYHGKTYGYTFGSGTRLTVV.

This clonotype showed up many times. The chain has TRBV20-1 and TRBJ2-2; TRBD1 or TRBD2 may be the D gene (5 bases each). Trimming stripped 3 bases from V and 0 bases from J, with 17 bases between. This CDR3 has 17 residues. Per germline, CDR1 DFQATT and CDR2 SNEGSKA (reference sequence). The CDR3 DNA follows: TGCAGTGCTAGTCAGACCGTGGGGACGGCGAACACCGGGGAGCTGTTTTTT. This sequence encodes CSASQTVGTANTGELFF.

This clonotype was detected many times. V and J are TRBV6-5 and TRBJ1-6; D uncertain. V gave up 8 bases and J gave up 1 base, with 9 bases separating them. Germline-derived CDR1 and CDR2 are MNHEY and SVGAGI. This CDR3 contains 14 residues. Written as DNA, the CDR3 is TGTGCCAGCGGTGGGGAATCCTATAATTCACCCCTCCACTTT. It codes for CASGGESYNSPLHF.

This clonotype turned up a few times. This sequence may be a read error, since a much larger clone differs from it by one base. V usage is TRBV7-2 and J usage is TRBJ2-4; maybe TRBD1 (5 bases). The V end was cut by 1 base, the J end by 15 bases, with 16 bases between. CDR3 length equals 13 residues. The germline CDR1 and CDR2 sequences are SGHTA and FQGNSA. CDR3 in amino acids: CASSLGGADERYF. CDR3 nucleotides: TGTGCCAGCAGCTTAGGTGGGGCCGACGAGCGGTACTTC. Filled out from reference TRBV7-2 and TRBJ2-4, the complete variable domain reads GAGVSQSPSNKVTEKGKDVELRCDPISGHTALYWYRQSLGQGLEFLIYFQGNSAPDKSGLPSDRFSAERTGGSVSTLTIQRTQQEDSAVYLCASSLGGADERYFGAGTRLSVL.

This clonotype showed up many times. The chain links TRBV30 to TRBJ2-5, with 7 bases matching TRBD2. Germline V gives CDR1 GTSNPN, CDR2 SVGIG (reference sequence). The length of the CDR3 is 13 residues. Trimming removed 4 bases from V and 11 bases from J; junction bases left unmatched: 13. DNA for the CDR3: TGTGCCTGGATTCCGAGATATCGGGAGGAGCAGTACTTC. Residues: CAWIPRYREEQYF. Drawing the rest from reference TRBV30 and TRBJ2-5, the complete variable domain is SQTIHQWPATLVQPVGSPLSLECTVEGTSNPNLYWYRQAAGRGLQLLFYSVGIGQISSEVPQNLSASRPQDRQFILSSKKLLLSDSGFYLCAWIPRYREEQYFGPGTRLLVL.

As concerns this clonotype: The conserved final phenylalanine or tryptophan is absent from the CDR3, which likely points to a read error. The chain couples TRBV24-1 to TRBJ1-2; 7 bases match TRBD1. This CDR3 has 15 amino acids. The V and J ends lost 6 bases and 6 bases, in that order; junction bases with no gene match: 12. Germline-derived CDR1 and CDR2 are KGHDR and SFDVKD. The CDR3 protein is CATSREFGGGDGYTL. CDR3 bases: TGTGCCACCAGTAGGGAATTCGGAGGGGGCGATGGCTACACCCTC.

This clonotype was observed many times. The chain joins TRBV6-1 to TRBJ2-7; 8 nucleotides match TRBD1. CDR1 MNHNS and CDR2 SASEGT come from the germline V gene. V lost 2 bases, J lost 6 bases, and 9 bases stayed unmatched. The CDR3 runs to 15 residues. CDR3: CASSEMGTGTSEQYF. In DNA form, the CDR3 reads TGTGCCAGCAGTGAAATGGGGACAGGAACCTCCGAGCAGTACTTC.

This clonotype has a count of ten or more. The DNA for the CDR3 is TGCGCCAGCAGCCACCGGGACGGGGGCTCTAGTGAAAAACTGTTTTTT. Protein: CASSHRDGGSSEKLFF. The V and J genes are TRBV5-1 and TRBJ1-4, with a tentative D call TRBD1 (6 bases). The germline gives CDR1 SGHRS, CDR2 YFSETQ. The CDR3 runs to 16 residues. The V end lost 4 bases, the J end lost 7 bases, and 20 bases lay between the germline ends.

In regard to this clonotype: A much larger clone lies a single base off, so this may be a read error. The chain carries TRBV10-3 and TRBJ1-3; D not certain. This CDR3 contains 14 residues. CDR1 and CDR2 (germline): ENHRY, SYGVKD. The DNA for the CDR3 is TGTGCCATCAGTGGCTGGGAGACTGGAAACGCCATATATTTT. Its protein is CAISGWETGNAIYF.

This sequence joins TRBV11-2 and TRBJ1-6; TRBD1 agrees at 8 bases. From germline, CDR1 is SGHAT and CDR2 FQNNGV. The CDR3 covers 15 residues. The V and J ends lost 8 bases and 7 bases, in that order; junction bases with no gene match: 10. CDR3 amino acids: CASGTGQGSNSPLHF. The CDR3 coding sequence is TGTGCCAGCGGCACCGGACAGGGTAGCAATTCACCCCTCCACTTT.

Notes on this clonotype: A much more abundant neighbour one base away suggests this may be a read error. The chain combines TRBV10-2 with TRBJ1-2; the D is unclear. Germline V lookup: CDR1 WSHSY, CDR2 SAAADI. The CDR3 contains 17 residues. The CDR3 protein is CASSDLATSRKTYSYTF. Written as DNA, the CDR3 is TGCGCCAGCAGTGATCTGGCCACTTCTAGAAAGACCTATAGCTACACCTTC.

This clonotype was detected many times. Because the CDR3's place on the DNA is in doubt, the DNA is left out and the CDR3 is given as listed by TCRdb. The V call is TRBV7-5, the J call TRBJ1-2. TRBV7-5 is annotated as a pseudogene. Inclusive of both ends, the CDR3 amounts to 19 amino acids. The chain's CDR3 is CISVPEIGDEVGKTYGYTF.

This clonotype was recorded many times. The genes are TRBV10-3 and TRBJ1-1; D is ambiguous. This CDR3 has 12 amino acids. Germline assignment: CDR1 ENHRY and CDR2 SYGVKD. The V gene lost 2 bases and the J gene lost 7 bases, with 8 bases spanning the gap. CDR3 nucleotides: TGTGCCATCAGTGAGGGAGGACGTGAAGCTTTCTTT. Protein sequence: CAISEGGREAFF.

Concerning this clonotype: One base away lies a much larger clone, so this may be a sequencing read error. The J gene is TRBJ1-2, the V gene TRBV11-1; D is uncertain. This CDR3 has 17 residues. Germline V lookup: CDR1 SGHAT, CDR2 FQDESV (reference sequence). CDR3 residues: CDSSFHNKAGKTYGYTF. Here the CDR3 DNA reads TGTGACAGCAGCTTCCATAATAAGGCTGGAAAGACCTATGGCTACACCTTC.

The chain carries TRBV20-1 and TRBJ2-5; TRBD2 matches 10 bases. The trim removed 6 bases at V and 5 bases at J, leaving 6 bases unmatched. The CDR3 is 13 amino acids. Per germline, CDR1 DFQATT and CDR2 SNEGSKA (reference sequence). The chain's CDR3 is CSALAGVGETQYF. For the CDR3, the DNA is TGCAGTGCCCTAGCGGGAGTGGGGGAGACCCAGTACTTC.

This clonotype was observed at least ten times. The V call is TRBV7-8, the J call TRBJ1-2; D is unresolved. The CDR3 has 17 residues. Per the germline V gene, CDR1 is SGHVS and CDR2 is FQNEAQ. The V end lost 5 bases, the J end lost 4 bases, and 23 bases lay between the germline ends. The CDR3 loop is CASSDSVFTRKTYGYTF. The CDR3 nucleotides are TGTGCCAGCAGCGACTCGGTGTTTACCCGAAAGACCTATGGCTACACCTTC. Filled out from reference TRBV7-8 and TRBJ1-2, the complete variable domain reads GAGVSQSPRYKVAKRGQDVALRCDPISGHVSLFWYQQALGQGPEFLTYFQNEAQLDKSGLPSDRFFAERPEGSVSTLKIQRTQQEDSAVYLCASSDSVFTRKTYGYTFGSGTRLTVV.

With respect to this clonotype: A much larger clone differs by one base, so this may be a read error. This chain joins TRBV5-1 and TRBJ2-1; 14 nucleotides align to TRBD2. The germline gives CDR1 SGHRS, CDR2 YFSETQ. The CDR3 contains 17 residues. CDR3 sequence reads: CAGSLGTSGSGYNEQFF. In nucleotides, the CDR3 is TGCGCCGGCAGCTTGGGGACTAGCGGGAGTGGGTACAATGAGCAGTTCTTC.

For this clonotype: A much larger clonotype is one base distant, so this may be a read error. The chain has TRBV5-1 and TRBJ2-7, with TRBD1 matching over 8 bases. V lost 7 bases to trimming and J lost 6 bases; unmatched junction nucleotides: 9. This CDR3 spans 13 amino acids. Germline V CDR1 and CDR2: SGHRS, YFSETQ. CDR3 DNA sequence: TGCGCCAGCGGCGTGGAGACAGGGGTCGAGCAGTACTTC. Its translation is CASGVETGVEQYF.

Worth noting for this clonotype: It is likely a read error: a sequence one base away is far more abundant. The chain couples TRBV3-1 to TRBJ2-7; 8 bases line up with TRBD1. Trimming took 4 bases from V and 9 from J; bases not matched to a gene: 8. Germline lookup yields CDR1 LGHDT and CDR2 YNNKEL (reference sequence). There are 13 residues in the CDR3. The DNA of the CDR3 is TGTGCCAGCAGCCCGCCGGACAGGGACGGGCAGTACTTC. Translated, it gives CASSPPDRDGQYF.

This chain links TRBV12-3 or TRBV12-4 with TRBJ2-1; no definite D call. The CDR3 totals 14 residues. V was shortened by 3 bases and J by 4 bases, with 10 bases between the two germline ends. CDR3 loop: CASSLPEGYNEQFF. For the CDR3, the DNA is TGTGCCAGCAGTTTGCCCGAAGGATACAATGAGCAGTTCTTC.